This T cell receptor beta chain was recorded in a study of blood T cell repertoires in COVID-19. Study summary: The analysed material was cDNA or gDNA that came from T cells, B-cell-depleted T cells, or PBMCs.

This CDR3 comprises 13 residues. Trimming shortened V by 1 base and J by 5 bases, and 7 bases separated the two germline ends. Germline CDR1 is SGHKS and CDR2 is YYEKEE (reference sequence). All enrollees were about 18 to 89 years old and from about two dozen US areas. Method: immunoSEQ multiplex PCR; TCRdb's copy keeps in-frame clones and lacks some. The table includes roughly 250,000 clones, roughly 89% detected once. This TCR came from a woman between 25 and 40 years old with acute COVID-19. The sample consisted of PBMCs or T cells enriched from blood (not recorded which). The V call is TRBV5-5, the J call TRBJ1-5; D unresolved. CDR3: CASSLLGDQPQHF. The CDR3 DNA sequence: TGTGCCAGCAGCTTGTTGGGCGATCAGCCCCAGCATTTT.